The 28 T cell receptor beta chains below were found in one sample sequenced in a study of T cells in Graves' hyperthyroidism and ophthalmopathy. Amplified regions were TCR beta CDR3 sequences from RNA transcripts. The primer set for the first-round RT-PCR of the TCR CDR3 was HTBI. TCRdb passed the multiplex PCR reads through MiXCR, listing each CDR3 protein once. The top ten clones hold about 45% of a sample with 490,000 or so distinct CDR3 sequences, about 45% of them seen once. Sequencing input: peripheral blood or thyroid tissue (not recorded which). Every receptor here comes from an adult woman with Graves' disease, either hyperthyroidism or ophthalmopathy (not recorded which).

This clonotype came up many times. This chain's CDR3 is CASSSLRDRGYEQYF. Here the CDR3 DNA reads TGTGCCAGCAGCTCCCTCCGGGACAGGGGCTACGAGCAGTACTTC. The chain carries TRBV7-9 and TRBJ2-7, with 10 bases fitting TRBD1. This CDR3 region has 15 residues. After removal of 4 bases from V and 3 bases from J, the junction contained 6 bases not matched to a gene. Looked up from germline, CDR1 is SEHNR and CDR2 is FQNEAQ (reference sequence).

The chain joins TRBV12-3 or TRBV12-4 to TRBJ2-2; the match to TRBD2 covers 13 bases. The length of the CDR3 is 17 residues. With V trimmed by 3 bases and J by 7 bases, 8 bases remained unmatched. This CDR3 reads CASSFRTSGSRLGELFF. In DNA, the CDR3 is TGTGCCAGCAGTTTTCGGACTAGCGGGAGCCGACTCGGGGAGCTGTTTTTT.

The gene calls are TRBV2 and TRBJ2-5; D is uncertain. The CDR3 has 13 amino acids. V was cut by 9 bases and J by 2 bases, with 13 bases left in between. The germline V gene has CDR1 SNHLY and CDR2 FYNNEI. CDR3 DNA sequence: TGTGCCAGGGGATCAACAGATCAAGAGACCCAGTACTTC. Translating it yields CARGSTDQETQYF.

This clonotype showed up just a few times. V usage is TRBV18 and J usage is TRBJ1-1, with D maybe TRBD1 (5 bases). This CDR3 comprises 13 residues. V lost 7 bases and J 1 base, leaving 10 bases between the germline ends. Germline V gene lookup returns CDR1 KGHSH and CDR2 LQKENI. The CDR3 DNA reads TGTGCCAGCTGGGGGGGGTCGAACACTGAAGCTTTCTTT. Residues: CASWGGSNTEAFF. The whole variable domain, filled in from reference TRBV18 and TRBJ1-1, reads NAGVMQNPRHLVRRRGQEARLRCSPMKGHSHVYWYRQLPEEGLKFMVYLQKENIIDESGMPKERFSAEFPKEGPSILRIQQVVRGDSAAYFCASWGGSNTEAFFGQGTRLTVV.

The V call is TRBV20-1, the J call TRBJ1-5; D possibly corresponds to TRBD1 (5 bases). The CDR3 contains 14 residues. The ends were cut back, 7 bases at V and 1 base at J, with 14 bases in the middle. Germline values: CDR1 DFQATT, CDR2 SNEGSKA (reference sequence). CDR3 region: CSVALGTSNQPQHF. DNA for the CDR3: TGCAGTGTTGCCTTAGGGACCAGCAATCAGCCCCAGCATTTT.

This clonotype was counted many times. The chain couples TRBV5-1 to TRBJ2-7, with D unresolved. Per the germline V gene, CDR1 is SGHRS and CDR2 is YFSETQ. This CDR3 has 14 residues. The V gene lost 0 bases and the J gene lost 3 bases, with 10 bases spanning the gap. The CDR3 DNA reads as TGCGCCAGCAGCTTGGATATAGGGTACTACGAGCAGTACTTC. Its translation: CASSLDIGYYEQYF.

The chain links TRBV5-6 to TRBJ1-2, with D unresolved. This CDR3 region has 12 residues. Germline values: CDR1 SGHDT, CDR2 YYEEEE. Trimming pared 6 bases from V and 8 bases from J, leaving 14 bases between. The CDR3: CASTHGGRGYTF. The CDR3 DNA sequence: TGTGCCAGCACCCACGGAGGGAGAGGCTACACCTTC.

The chain links TRBV2 to TRBJ2-2; 13 nucleotides agree with TRBD2. The ends lost 8 bases at V and 4 bases at J; junction bases unmatched: 10. The germline gives CDR1 SNHLY, CDR2 FYNNEI. CDR3 length equals 17 residues. In DNA, the CDR3 is TGTGCCAGCCTCCGGACTAGCGGGAGTGCCTCCACCGGGGAGCTGTTTTTT. Amino acid sequence: CASLRTSGSASTGELFF. Filled out from reference TRBV2 and TRBJ2-2, the complete variable domain reads EPEVTQTPSHQVTQMGQEVILRCVPISNHLYFYWYRQILGQKVEFLVSFYNNEISEKSEIFDDQFSVERPDGSNFTLKIRSTKLEDSAMYFCASLRTSGSASTGELFFGEGSRLTVL.

This clonotype was seen ten or more times. The V and J genes are TRBV6-1 and TRBJ1-1; D is ambiguous. Between the trimmed V and J ends, which lost 3 bases and 10 bases, there was a span of 15 bases. Germline V lookup: CDR1 MNHNS, CDR2 SASEGT. The CDR3 extends over 13 amino acids. The chain's CDR3 is CASSEGPLRGAFF. DNA for the CDR3: TGTGCCAGCAGTGAGGGCCCCCTTCGAGGAGCTTTCTTT.

The chain is built from TRBV5-1 and TRBJ1-2; D ambiguous. Germline CDR1 SGHRS, CDR2 YFSETQ. V dropped 2 bases and J dropped 8 bases, with 13 bases sitting between them. This CDR3 is built from 13 residues. DNA for the CDR3: TGCGCCAGCAGCTTCTACGAAGAAGGCGGCTACACCTTC. Translating it yields CASSFYEEGGYTF. The full variable domain, with the rest looked up from reference TRBV5-1 and TRBJ1-2, is KAGVTQTPRYLIKTRGQQVTLSCSPISGHRSVSWYQQTPGQGLQFLFEYFSETQRNKGNFPGRFSGRQFSNSRSEMNVSTLELGDSALYLCASSFYEEGGYTFGSGTRLTVV.

There are many counts of this clonotype. J is TRBJ1-6 and V is TRBV12-3 or TRBV12-4, with a weak D call TRBD1 (6 bases). The CDR3 loop spans 15 amino acids. With 3 bases removed from V and 6 bases from J, the gap between germline ends came to 12 bases. The CDR3 sequence is CASSFQGLGNSPLHF. CDR3 nucleotides: TGTGCCAGCAGTTTCCAGGGGTTGGGTAATTCACCCCTCCACTTT.

CDR3 nucleotide sequence: TGTGCCATCAGTGAGGGGAGATCAGGGTCGTCCGGCAATCAGCCCCAGCATTTT. It yields the protein CAISEGRSGSSGNQPQHF. J is TRBJ1-5 and V is TRBV10-3; a weak D match, TRBD1 (5 bases). The V gene lost 2 bases and the J gene lost 2 bases, with 19 bases spanning the gap. Germline CDR1 ENHRY, CDR2 SYGVKD. The CDR3 is 18 residues long.

V is TRBV10-3 and J is TRBJ1-5; D gene uncertain. Looked up from germline, CDR1 is ENHRY and CDR2 is SYGVKD. Trimming stripped 4 bases from V and 7 bases from J, with 8 bases between. The CDR3 contains 12 residues. The CDR3 bases are TGTGCCATCAGTGGGGTGGACCAGCCCCAGCATTTT. Encoded protein: CAISGVDQPQHF.

J is TRBJ1-2 and V is TRBV20-1, with a weak D call TRBD1 (5 bases). The germline V gene has CDR1 DFQATT and CDR2 SNEGSKA (reference sequence). V was cut by 2 bases and J by 6 bases, with 13 bases left in between. This CDR3 is 13 amino acids long. The DNA of the CDR3 is TGCAGTGCTAGACCACAAGGGGACGATGGCTACACCTTC. Translation gives CSARPQGDDGYTF.

In the case of this clonotype: A much more abundant neighbour one base away suggests this may be a read error. V is TRBV24-1 and J is TRBJ1-2, with unresolved D. Trimming removed 6 bases from V and 8 bases from J, with 15 bases in between. The CDR3 length is 13 residues. CDR1 and CDR2 (germline): KGHDR, SFDVKD. CDR3 coding DNA: TGTGCCACCAGTTTACGAGGGAGTGAAGGCTACACCTTC. The encoded protein is CATSLRGSEGYTF.

This clonotype was counted ten times or more. The chain combines TRBV7-2 with TRBJ2-6; 10 bases are a match to TRBD2. Germline-derived CDR1 and CDR2 are SGHTA and FQGNSA. V trimming: 1 base; J trimming: 2 bases; junction bases outside the gene matches: 2. The CDR3 has 17 residues. The CDR3: CASSLVSGRAGANVLTF. CDR3 nucleotide sequence: TGTGCCAGCAGCTTAGTGAGCGGGAGGGCTGGGGCCAACGTCCTGACTTTC. Using reference TRBV7-2 and TRBJ2-6 for the parts outside the CDR3, the full variable domain is GAGVSQSPSNKVTEKGKDVELRCDPISGHTALYWYRQSLGQGLEFLIYFQGNSAPDKSGLPSDRFSAERTGGSVSTLTIQRTQQEDSAVYLCASSLVSGRAGANVLTFGAGSRLTVL.

With respect to this clonotype: The germline gene is not matched at one end of the junction; a read error may be the cause. The V gene is TRBV4-1, the J gene TRBJ1-4; D is perhaps TRBD1 (5 bases). This CDR3 is built from 19 residues. Per the germline V gene, CDR1 is MGHRA and CDR2 is YSYEKL. This chain's CDR3 is CVSSQDPGGSGATNEKLFF. The CDR3, as DNA: TGCGTCAGCAGCCAAGATCCTGGGGGGTCGGGAGCAACTAATGAAAAACTGTTTTTT.

This clonotype was recorded only once. The V call is TRBV4-1, the J call TRBJ1-4; D may be TRBD1 (6 bases). Between the trimmed V and J ends, which lost 2 bases and 5 bases, there was a span of 18 bases. CDR1 and CDR2 from the germline V gene are MGHRA and YSYEKL. The CDR3 runs to 17 residues. CDR3 sequence (DNA): TGCGCCAGCAGCCAACTCGGGGGCGCCACTTCCAATGAAAAACTGTTTTTT. This gives the protein CASSQLGGATSNEKLFF.

The table lists this clonotype with many counts. The rearrangement uses TRBV5-6 and TRBJ1-5, with 7 bases fitting TRBD1. The V gene end was trimmed by 4 bases and the J gene end by 4 bases; junction bases not matched to a gene: 5. The CDR3 runs 14 residues. The germline gives CDR1 SGHDT, CDR2 YYEEEE. DNA of the CDR3: TGTGCCAGCAGCAAACAGGGGAGGAATCAGCCCCAGCATTTT. This gives the protein CASSKQGRNQPQHF.

A remark on this clonotype: A much larger clone is a single base away; this may be a read error. The gene calls are TRBV6-1 and TRBJ1-1; D uncertain. This CDR3 is built from 14 residues. The germline V gene encodes CDR1 MNHNS and CDR2 SASEGT. The CDR3 region is CAISEARRNTEAFF. The CDR3 DNA reads as TGTGCCATCAGTGAAGCTAGACGGAACACTGAAGCTTTCTTT.

This chain connects TRBV12-3 or TRBV12-4 to TRBJ2-7; the match to TRBD1 covers 9 bases. J gave up 2 bases and V 7 bases, and 9 bases lay outside the gene matches. This CDR3 spans 15 amino acids. Here the CDR3 reads CASTPRQGGPYEQYF. The CDR3 nucleotides are TGTGCCAGCACCCCAAGACAGGGGGGTCCCTACGAGCAGTACTTC.

This clonotype has ten or more counts. The CDR3 loop reads CSARDRTLGHQPQHF. The CDR3 DNA is TGCAGTGCTAGGGACAGGACATTAGGGCATCAGCCCCAGCATTTT. The chain is built from TRBV20-1 and TRBJ1-5, with 7 positions matching TRBD1. The CDR3 length is 15 residues. Germline loops: CDR1 DFQATT, CDR2 SNEGSKA (reference sequence). The V gene end was trimmed by 3 bases and the J gene end by 5 bases; junction bases not matched to a gene: 10.

Ten or more counts support this clonotype. The rearrangement uses TRBV6-5 and TRBJ1-1; D gene ambiguous. Per the germline V gene, CDR1 is MNHEY and CDR2 is SVGAGI. Trimming removed 8 bases from V and 4 bases from J, with 20 bases in between. The CDR3 loop spans 15 amino acids. The CDR3 DNA is TGTGCCAGCCACTCCGCGCGGGGAGGTAGCACTGAAGCTTTCTTT. Its protein is CASHSARGGSTEAFF.

The sample holds one count of this clonotype. The chain couples TRBV12-3 or TRBV12-4 to TRBJ1-2, with no clear D. The CDR3 is 12 amino acids. V shed 6 bases and J shed 8 bases, with 13 bases lying between them. DNA of the CDR3: TGTGCCAGCAGCCCTAACGTGGAGGGCTACACCTTC. Its protein product is CASSPNVEGYTF.

The chain carries TRBV24-1 and TRBJ1-2, with a possible D match to TRBD1 (5 bases). Trimming shortened V by 3 bases and J by 2 bases, and 6 bases separated the two germline ends. CDR3 length: 13 residues. Germline CDR1 KGHDR, CDR2 SFDVKD. The CDR3 loop is CATSDGGNYGYTF. Here the CDR3 DNA reads TGTGCCACCAGTGATGGGGGGAACTATGGCTACACCTTC.

At least ten counts were recorded for this clonotype. J is TRBJ1-1 and V is TRBV5-6; 8 bases map to TRBD1. V gave up 2 bases and J gave up 11 bases; unmatched junction bases: 5. The CDR3 has 12 residues. The V gene's germline CDR1 is SGHDT and CDR2 YYEEEE. The CDR3 DNA sequence: TGTGCCAGCAGCTTAAGGACAGGGAGGGCTTTCTTT. Residues: CASSLRTGRAFF.

This clonotype has at least ten counts. J is TRBJ2-2 and V is TRBV20-1; D is possibly TRBD1 or TRBD2 (5 bases each). There are 15 residues in the CDR3. The V and J ends lost 5 bases and 4 bases respectively, with 17 bases between them. Germline V CDR1 and CDR2: DFQATT, SNEGSKA (reference sequence). The CDR3 reads CSAVGTRGPTGELFF. CDR3 coding DNA: TGCAGTGCTGTAGGGACCCGAGGTCCCACCGGGGAGCTGTTTTTT.

This clonotype was seen at least ten times. This chain uses TRBV11-2 with TRBJ2-2, with D hard to call. V lost 2 bases, J lost 2 bases, and 6 bases lay in between. Germline CDR1 and CDR2: SGHAT and FQNNGV. CDR3 length equals 14 residues. This chain's CDR3 is CASSLFKNTGELFF. The CDR3 DNA reads TGTGCCAGCAGCTTATTCAAAAACACCGGGGAGCTGTTTTTT. The entire variable domain, with the rest obtained from reference TRBV11-2 and TRBJ2-2, is as follows: EAGVAQSPRYKIIEKRQSVAFWCNPISGHATLYWYQQILGQGPKLLIQFQNNGVVDDSQLPKDRFSAERLKGVDSTLKIQPAKLEDSAVYLCASSLFKNTGELFFGEGSRLTVL.